These 4 T cell receptor beta chains share one sample of origin, sequenced in a study of T cells in women clearing cervical HPV infection. Some clones are missing from TCRdb's copy, which holds only in-frame ones; the method was immunoSEQ multiplex PCR. Its table records 40,000 or so clones. Material for sequencing was blood buffy coat. The receptors shown here come from a woman between 18 and 69 years old with a cervical HPV16 infection that either progressed to CIN3+ or cleared (not recorded which).

Regarding this clone: Read coverage stops 3 residues before the CDR3 terminus; the germline J gene supplies the remainder. The chain has TRBV28 and TRBJ1-5; TRBD1 agrees at 7 bases. J was trimmed by 1 base and V by 6 bases; bases with no gene match: 3. The CDR3 is made up of 14 amino acids. Germline loops: CDR1 MDHEN, CDR2 SYDVKM. The CDR3 loop reads CASSPTGSNQPQHF. The covered CDR3 bases are TGTGCCAGCAGCCCGACAGGGAGCAATCAGCCC.

A word on this clone: The read ends 3 residues before the CDR3 terminus; that terminus is restored from the germline J gene. The sample contains more than one DNA sequence encoding this CDR3. V and J are TRBV7-6 and TRBJ1-3, with TRBD1 as a possible D gene (6 bases). V gave up 5 bases and J gave up 4 bases, with 9 bases separating them. CDR1 SGHVS and CDR2 FNYEAQ come from the germline V gene. The length of the CDR3 is 13 residues. This CDR3 is CASSPGQGNTIYF. CDR3 DNA (partial): TGTGCCAGCAGCCCAGGACAGGGAAACACC.

On this clone itself: The read comes to an end 3 residues before the CDR3 does, leaving the germline J gene to fill in the end. The chain links TRBV4-2 to TRBJ2-7, with 8 positions matching TRBD2. The CDR3 runs to 15 residues. CDR1 is LGHNA, CDR2 YNFKEQ, per germline. V was clipped by 1 base and J by 3 bases; unmatched bases: 5. The CDR3 DNA, read in part, is TGTGCCAGCAGCCAAGGCAGCGGGAGTTTCTACGAG. It is translated as CASSQGSGSFYE. The entire CDR3 reads CASSQGSGSFYEQYF.

Worth noting for this clone: With the read ending 3 residues before the CDR3 end, the germline J gene is used to fill in that end. V gene TRBV5-6 combines with J gene TRBJ2-7, with TRBD2 matching over 13 bases. There are 15 residues in the CDR3. Germline V gene data show CDR1 as SGHDT and CDR2 as YYEEEE. J gave up 2 bases and V 4 bases, and 3 bases lay outside the gene matches. Partial CDR3 DNA: TGTGCCAGCAGCCGACTAGCGGGAGGTACCTACGAG. Translation gives CASSRLAGGTYE. The complete CDR3 reads CASSRLAGGTYEQYF.